One sample yielded the 13 T cell receptor beta chains listed below, sequenced in a study of PD-1 blockade in classical Hodgkin lymphoma. Using immunoSEQ multiplex PCR, the repertoire was profiled, and TCRdb retains in-frame clones only, with some absent. The sample holds 65,000 to 95,000 clones, 75% to 90% seen once. No patient escaped relapse after autologous stem cell transplantation, and brentuximab vedotin exposure varied. Sequences were derived from peripheral blood mononuclear cells (PBMCs), sampled at baseline. These receptor sequences come from a human donor with classical Hodgkin lymphoma.

This chain connects TRBV4-1 to TRBJ2-1; TRBD2 matches 8 bases. The CDR3 runs to 20 residues. Germline-derived CDR1 and CDR2 are MGHRA and YSYEKL. J lost 9 bases, V lost 2 bases, and 24 bases had no gene match. In DNA form, the CDR3 reads TGCGCCAGCAGCCAACCTCCTGGAGGAGCGGGAGCACGATGGCGGGGTGAGCAGTTCTTC. Translated: CASSQPPGGAGARWRGEQFF.

The gene calls are TRBV11-2 and TRBJ1-4, with D maybe TRBD1 (5 bases). This CDR3 region has 18 residues. Trimming took off 8 bases at V and 3 bases at J, with 25 bases between the two ends. Germline assignment: CDR1 SGHAT and CDR2 FQNNGV. The CDR3 protein is CASRKWGGSTESNEKLFF. As DNA, the CDR3 is TGTGCCAGCCGCAAATGGGGGGGTTCTACGGAATCTAATGAAAAACTGTTTTTT.

The rearrangement uses TRBV7-9 and TRBJ2-5; unclear D gene. CDR1 SEHNR and CDR2 FQNEAQ come from the germline V gene (reference sequence). The length of the CDR3 is 13 residues. Deletions cut 4 bases from V and 2 bases from J, with 8 bases between. CDR3 bases: TGTGCCAGCAGCTCCAGCGTACAAGAGACCCAGTACTTC. Encoded protein: CASSSSVQETQYF.

The chain joins TRBV29-1 to TRBJ1-3; D unclear. The V end lost 0 bases, the J end lost 7 bases, and 7 bases lay between the germline ends. CDR1 is SQVTM and CDR2 is ANQGSEA in the germline V gene. CDR3 length equals 12 residues. CDR3 DNA: TGCAGCGTTGAAGAGGGAGGTAACACCATATATTTT. Translation: CSVEEGGNTIYF.

The rearrangement uses TRBV11-2 and TRBJ2-7; maybe TRBD1 (5 bases). Trimming removed 4 bases at V and 2 bases at J, with 18 bases between. CDR3 length equals 16 residues. CDR1 and CDR2 from the germline V gene are SGHAT and FQNNGV. The CDR3 DNA sequence: TGTGCCAGCAGCTCAAGGTGGGGCTATCCGACCTACGAGCAGTACTTC. Translated, it gives CASSSRWGYPTYEQYF.

The V and J genes are TRBV7-6 and TRBJ2-5, with 8 bases aligning to TRBD1. Germline lookup yields CDR1 SGHVS and CDR2 FNYEAQ. CDR3 length: 15 residues. V was clipped by 5 bases and J by 4 bases; unmatched bases: 9. CDR3 amino acids: CASSRDRGVRETQYF. In DNA form, the CDR3 reads TGTGCCAGCAGCCGAGACAGGGGAGTAAGAGAGACCCAGTACTTC.

The chain is built from TRBV5-1 and TRBJ2-7; D might be TRBD2 (6 bases). CDR3 length: 15 residues. Trimming removed 0 bases from V and 5 bases from J, with 15 bases in between. Germline CDR1 SGHRS, CDR2 YFSETQ. This chain's CDR3 is CASSLARGSEDEQYF. In DNA form, the CDR3 reads TGCGCCAGCAGCTTGGCCCGGGGGAGCGAGGACGAGCAGTACTTC.

This chain connects TRBV4-3 to TRBJ2-1; 9 nucleotides line up with TRBD1. V dropped 0 bases and J dropped 3; count of bases not matched to a gene: 6. CDR3 length: 17 amino acids. Germline assignment: CDR1 LGHNA and CDR2 YSLEER. Here the CDR3 reads CASSQDGADRGYNEQFF. The CDR3 nucleotides are TGCGCCAGCAGCCAAGATGGAGCGGACAGGGGCTACAATGAGCAGTTCTTC.

This clone came up once. This chain joins TRBV4-2 and TRBJ1-5, with 9 bases that match TRBD1. Germline assignment: CDR1 LGHNA and CDR2 YNFKEQ. The CDR3 consists of 17 residues. The V and J ends lost 1 base and 11 bases, in that order; junction bases with no gene match: 15. The CDR3 region has the DNA TGTGCCAGCAGCCAAGGGACCATAGGACAGGGGTTGTTTGCCCAGCATTTT. Amino acids: CASSQGTIGQGLFAQHF.

The chain links TRBV11-2 to TRBJ2-5; 8 positions match TRBD1. CDR1 is SGHAT, CDR2 FQNNGV, per germline. The CDR3 consists of 14 residues. V trimming: 5 bases; J trimming: 5 bases; junction bases outside the gene matches: 7. The CDR3 sequence: CASSQPGGTETQYF. The CDR3 nucleotides read TGTGCCAGCAGCCAGCCAGGGGGCACGGAGACCCAGTACTTC.

The chain uses TRBV29-1 and TRBJ1-1; tentative D call: TRBD1 (5 bases). CDR1 and CDR2 (germline): SQVTM, ANQGSEA. This CDR3 has 12 residues. The chain's CDR3 is CGAGTLNTEAFF. As DNA, the CDR3 is TGCGGCGCAGGGACCCTGAACACTGAAGCTTTCTTT.

The rearrangement uses TRBV5-1 and TRBJ2-1, with D tentatively TRBD2 (5 bases). The CDR3 consists of 16 residues. Germline values: CDR1 SGHRS, CDR2 YFSETQ. The V gene lost 6 bases and the J gene lost 1 base, with 17 bases spanning the gap. The CDR3 nucleotides read TGCGCCAGCAAAAAAGCGGCCTCTAGTTCCTACAATGAGCAGTTCTTC. It codes for CASKKAASSSYNEQFF.

This clone was counted a few times. The V and J genes are TRBV27 and TRBJ2-7; no definite D call. CDR3 length: 19 residues. V was pared by 0 bases and J by 5 bases, with 26 bases between. Germline values: CDR1 MNHEY, CDR2 SMNVEV (reference sequence). The CDR3 nucleotides are TGTGCCAGCAGTTTATCTTTGCCCTTTAACGTGGGGTCCGCGGACGAGCAGTACTTC. It yields the protein CASSLSLPFNVGSADEQYF.